Below, one T cell receptor beta chain is given with its context. The antigen this receptor binds is unknown. Qualities for individual bases were not recorded, and no much larger clone is one base off. From a lookup of the germline V gene (reference sequence), CDR1 and CDR2 are SGHKS and YYEKEE. From the cysteine up to the phenylalanine, the CDR3 has a length of 15 residues. Kept here is only the CDR3 DNA, which spans 45 bases and is read in frame from base 1. V loses 3 bases of germline sequence and J loses 3 bases, and the interval between the two ends is 13 bases. TCRbeta CDR3 regions were amplified from genomic DNA by means of the immunoSEQ Assay, a bias-controlled multiplex PCR. The study's processing was this. Nucleated cell counts per sample were estimated from amplification of reference gene primers within the assay. To quantify the absolute abundance of each unique TCRbeta CDR3 rearrangement, sequence reads were collapsed and filtered. For each sample, productive Simpson clonality was calculated by taking the square root of Simpson's diversity index across productive rearrangements. As stored in TCRdb, this immuneACCESS dataset retains in-frame rearrangements with V and J assigned. A fraction of the clones does not appear; measured against another copy, unresolved V genes explain less than half of the discrepancy, and the remainder lacks a known reason. That table is the source of V, J and clone size, and D and trimming were worked out from the DNA. The sample table holds around 270,000 clones, of which around 87% were seen once. The ten biggest clones cover 2.3% of the sample.

This entry comes from a study of blood T cell repertoires in COVID-19 (dated by TCRdb to the early 2020s). In the study overall: Collaborator samples came from the United States, Italy and Spain and covered acute and convalescent phases of COVID-19. The prospective study material was composed of cDNA or gDNA derived from T cells, B-cell-depleted T cells, or PBMCs. Deeply sampled blood TCRbeta repertoires from subjects exposed to, actively infected with, or recovered from COVID-19 were included in the dataset. A freely available public database, intended as a resource for researchers studying the immune response to SARS-CoV-2, is where the repertoires were released. The samples were drawn from two sources: the first 160 participants of the ongoing ImmuneRACE study, and 1,000 to 1,500 subjects contributed by 6 global collaborators. A de-identified subject ID, COVID-19 status, age in years and sex were almost always included in the sample metadata. HLA class I and class II types, where available, came from metadata supplied by the sample provider rather than from assay-based typing. Paper-wide results and their limitations: How much clinical and demographic metadata was included differed by source and by participant, and the metadata was provided uncurated.

Collaborating institutions collected whole blood in K2EDTA tubes following their own protocols. For TCRbeta analysis, collaborators shipped samples in one of three forms: frozen whole blood, isolated PBMCs, or DNA extracted from either of those sample types. Input material: peripheral blood. This sequence was found in a woman aged 45-60 years with acute or convalescent COVID-19. The V and J segments used are TRBV5-5 and TRBJ1-5; a tentative D match to TRBD1 spans 5 bases. The nucleotide sequence is TGTGCCAGCAGCTCCAGACAGCTTACCAATCAGCCCCAGCATTTT. It codes for CASSSRQLTNQPQHF.